This TCR beta chain appears in the sequencing data of a study of tissue T cells after allogeneic stem cell transplantation. Findings of the study overall: Blood and spleen captured only part of the tissue TCR repertoire. Anatomically similar tissues had similar TCR repertoires within each patient.

The time point is: mouse harvest day 7 after allogeneic transplant. Each mouse received 10^7 T-cell-depleted marrow cells plus 10^6 splenic CD5+ T cells by tail vein. This mouse GVHD model was MHC-mismatched B6 to BALB/c, profiled day 7 or 14. Regarding this clone: Its antigen is unidentified. These gene names are mouse names.

Assay: immunoSEQ multiplex PCR; the TCRdb copy retains only in-frame clones and omits some. Of several thousand clones listed, 45% to 65% are singletons. The source is a female BALB/c mouse given C57BL/6 T cells with graft-versus-host disease after an allogeneic hematopoietic cell transplant. Sample: lymph node tissue.

The CDR3 is CASSPGGANERLFF. The sequenced part of the CDR3 DNA is TGTGCCAGCTCCCCGGGGGGAGCCAACGAAAGATTATTT. The rearrangement links TRBV12-2 to TRBJ1-4; tentative D call: TRBD1 (5 bases). The CDR3 is cut off 1 residue early in the read; its end comes from the germline J gene. The germline CDR1 and CDR2 sequences are SGHLS and HYDKME. V gave up 4 bases and J gave up 3 bases, with 11 bases separating them. CDR3 length equals 14 residues.